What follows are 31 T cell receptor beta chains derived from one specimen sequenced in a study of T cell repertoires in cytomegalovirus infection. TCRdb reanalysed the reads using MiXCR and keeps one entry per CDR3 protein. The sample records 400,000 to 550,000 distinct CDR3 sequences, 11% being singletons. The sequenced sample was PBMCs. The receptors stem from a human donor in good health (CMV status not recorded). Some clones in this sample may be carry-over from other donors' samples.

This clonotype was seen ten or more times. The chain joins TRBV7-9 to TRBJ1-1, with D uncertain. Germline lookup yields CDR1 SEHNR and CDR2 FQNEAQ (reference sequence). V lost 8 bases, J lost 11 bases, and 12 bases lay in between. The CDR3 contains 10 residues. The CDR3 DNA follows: TGTGCCAGCCCGGACCGATGGGCTTTCTTT. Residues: CASPDRWAFF.

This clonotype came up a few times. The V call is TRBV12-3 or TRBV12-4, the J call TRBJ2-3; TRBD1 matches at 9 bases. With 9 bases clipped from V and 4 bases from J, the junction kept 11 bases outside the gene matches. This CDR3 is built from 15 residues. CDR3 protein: CASGLGDRVSDTQYF. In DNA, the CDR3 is TGTGCCAGTGGGTTAGGGGACAGGGTGTCAGATACGCAGTATTTT.

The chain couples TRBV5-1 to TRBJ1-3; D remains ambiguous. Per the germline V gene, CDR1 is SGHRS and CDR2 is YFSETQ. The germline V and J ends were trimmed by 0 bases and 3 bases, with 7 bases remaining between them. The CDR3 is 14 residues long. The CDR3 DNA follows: TGCGCCAGCAGCTTGGAAGGGATTGGAAACACCATATATTTT. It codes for CASSLEGIGNTIYF.

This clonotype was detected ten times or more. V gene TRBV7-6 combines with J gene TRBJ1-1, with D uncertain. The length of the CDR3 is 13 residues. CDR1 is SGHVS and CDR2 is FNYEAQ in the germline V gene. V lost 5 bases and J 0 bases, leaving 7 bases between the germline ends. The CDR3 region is CASSMDLNTEAFF. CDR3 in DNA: TGTGCCAGCAGCATGGACCTGAACACTGAAGCTTTCTTT.

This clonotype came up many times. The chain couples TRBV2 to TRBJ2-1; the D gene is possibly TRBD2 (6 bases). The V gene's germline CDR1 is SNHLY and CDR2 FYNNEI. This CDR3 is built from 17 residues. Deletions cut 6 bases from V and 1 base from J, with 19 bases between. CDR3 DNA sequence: TGTGCCAGCAGGGCCGAGCGGGCCCAATTTTCCTACAATGAGCAGTTCTTC. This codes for CASRAERAQFSYNEQFF. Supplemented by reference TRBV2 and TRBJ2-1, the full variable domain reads EPEVTQTPSHQVTQMGQEVILRCVPISNHLYFYWYRQILGQKVEFLVSFYNNEISEKSEIFDDQFSVERPDGSNFTLKIRSTKLEDSAMYFCASRAERAQFSYNEQFFGPGTRLTVL.

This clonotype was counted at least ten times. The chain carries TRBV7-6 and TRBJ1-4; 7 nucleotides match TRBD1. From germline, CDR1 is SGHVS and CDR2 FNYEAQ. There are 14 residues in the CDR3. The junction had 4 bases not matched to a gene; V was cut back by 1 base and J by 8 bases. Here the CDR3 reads CASSLGQGDEKLFF. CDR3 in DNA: TGTGCCAGCAGCTTAGGACAGGGTGACGAAAAACTGTTTTTT.

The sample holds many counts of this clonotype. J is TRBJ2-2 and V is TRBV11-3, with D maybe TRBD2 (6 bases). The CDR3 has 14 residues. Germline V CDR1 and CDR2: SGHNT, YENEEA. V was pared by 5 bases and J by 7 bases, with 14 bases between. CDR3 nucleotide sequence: TGTGCCAGCAGCCAAGGACGGGGGTTCGGGGAGCTGTTTTTT. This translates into CASSQGRGFGELFF. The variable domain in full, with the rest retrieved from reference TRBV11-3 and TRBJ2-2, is EAGVVQSPRYKIIEKKQPVAFWCNPISGHNTLYWYLQNLGQGPELLIRYENEEAVDDSQLPKDRFSAERLKGVDSTLKIQPAELGDSAVYLCASSQGRGFGELFFGEGSRLTVL.

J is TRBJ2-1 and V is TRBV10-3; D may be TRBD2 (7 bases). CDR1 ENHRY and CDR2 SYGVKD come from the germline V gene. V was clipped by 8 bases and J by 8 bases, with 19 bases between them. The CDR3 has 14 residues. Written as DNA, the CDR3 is TGTGCCATCGGAAGGGCGGGGGCCATGGATGAGCAGTTCTTC. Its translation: CAIGRAGAMDEQFF.

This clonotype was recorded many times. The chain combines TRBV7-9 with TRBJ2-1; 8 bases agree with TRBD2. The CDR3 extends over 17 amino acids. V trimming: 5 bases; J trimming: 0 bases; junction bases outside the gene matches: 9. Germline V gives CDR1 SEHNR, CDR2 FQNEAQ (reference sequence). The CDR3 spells CASSGTAGGHSYNEQFF. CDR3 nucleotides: TGTGCCAGCAGCGGGACGGCGGGAGGCCACTCCTACAATGAGCAGTTCTTC.

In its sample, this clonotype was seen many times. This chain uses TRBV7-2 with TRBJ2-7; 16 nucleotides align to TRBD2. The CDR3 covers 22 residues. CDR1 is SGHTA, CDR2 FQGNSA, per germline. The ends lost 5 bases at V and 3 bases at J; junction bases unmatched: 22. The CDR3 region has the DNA TGTGCCAGCAGCCGTCCCGGGACTAGCGGGAGGGCCTGGGAGGTTCCCTACTACGAGCAGTACTTC. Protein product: CASSRPGTSGRAWEVPYYEQYF.

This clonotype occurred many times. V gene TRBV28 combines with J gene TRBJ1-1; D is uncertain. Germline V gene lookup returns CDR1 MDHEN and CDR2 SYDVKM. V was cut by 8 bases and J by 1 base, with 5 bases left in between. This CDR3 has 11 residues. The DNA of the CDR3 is TGTGCCAGCTTGGCGAACACTGAAGCTTTCTTT. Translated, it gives CASLANTEAFF. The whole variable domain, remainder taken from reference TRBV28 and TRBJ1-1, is DVKVTQSSRYLVKRTGEKVFLECVQDMDHENMFWYRQDPGLGLRLIYFSYDVKMKEKGDIPEGYSVSREKKERFSLILESASTNQTSMYLCASLANTEAFFGQGTRLTVV.

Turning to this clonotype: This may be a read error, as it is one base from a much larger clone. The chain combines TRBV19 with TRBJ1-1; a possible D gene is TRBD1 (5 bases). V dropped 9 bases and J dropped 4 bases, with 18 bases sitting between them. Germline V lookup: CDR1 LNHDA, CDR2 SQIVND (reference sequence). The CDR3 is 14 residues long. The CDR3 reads CASPPGGGGTEAFF. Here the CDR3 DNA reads TGTGCCAGCCCCCCTGGGGGTGGTGGCACTGAAGCTTTCTTT.

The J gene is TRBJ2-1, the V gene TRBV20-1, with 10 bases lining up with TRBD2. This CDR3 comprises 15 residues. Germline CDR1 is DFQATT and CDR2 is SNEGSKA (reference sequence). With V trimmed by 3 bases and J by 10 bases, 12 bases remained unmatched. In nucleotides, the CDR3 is TGCAGTGCTAGCCCTAGCGGGAGTACTTTCAAGGAGCAGTTCTTC. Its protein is CSASPSGSTFKEQFF.

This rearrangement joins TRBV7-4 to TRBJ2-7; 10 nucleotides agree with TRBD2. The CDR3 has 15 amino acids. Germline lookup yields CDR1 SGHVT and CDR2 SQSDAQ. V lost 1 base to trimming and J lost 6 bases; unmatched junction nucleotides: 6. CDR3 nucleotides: TGTGCCAGCAGCTTAGTCCTAGCGGGAGCCGCCGAGCAGTACTTC. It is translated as CASSLVLAGAAEQYF.

CDR3 nucleotide sequence: TGCAGCGTTGAAGATCGAGGGCTCGGAGCTTTCTTT. Residues: CSVEDRGLGAFF. This sequence joins TRBV29-1 and TRBJ1-1, with D unresolved. The V gene lost 0 bases and the J gene lost 10 bases, with 12 bases spanning the gap. The CDR3 extends over 12 amino acids. Per the germline V gene, CDR1 is SQVTM and CDR2 is ANQGSEA.

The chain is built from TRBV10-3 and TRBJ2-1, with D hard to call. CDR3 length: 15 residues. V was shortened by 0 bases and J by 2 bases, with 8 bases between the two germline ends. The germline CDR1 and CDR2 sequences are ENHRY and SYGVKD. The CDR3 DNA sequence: TGTGCCATCAGTGAGTCGGCCGACGCCTACAATGAGCAGTTCTTC. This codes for CAISESADAYNEQFF.

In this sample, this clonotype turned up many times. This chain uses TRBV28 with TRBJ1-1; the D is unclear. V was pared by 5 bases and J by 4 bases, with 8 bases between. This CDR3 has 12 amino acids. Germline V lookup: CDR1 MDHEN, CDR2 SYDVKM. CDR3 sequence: CASSPDFTEAFF. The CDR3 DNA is TGTGCCAGCAGTCCCGACTTCACTGAAGCTTTCTTT.

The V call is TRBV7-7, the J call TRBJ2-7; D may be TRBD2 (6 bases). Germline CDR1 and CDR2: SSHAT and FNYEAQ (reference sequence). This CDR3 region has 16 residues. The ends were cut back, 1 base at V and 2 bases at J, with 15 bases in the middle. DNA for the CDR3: TGTGCCAGCAGCTTAGGCTCGCGGGACGGAACCTACGAGCAGTACTTC. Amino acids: CASSLGSRDGTYEQYF. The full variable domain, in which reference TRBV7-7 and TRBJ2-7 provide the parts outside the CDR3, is GAGVSQSPRYKVTKRGQDVTLRCDPISSHATLYWYQQALGQGPEFLTYFNYEAQPDKSGLPSDRFSAERPEGSISTLTIQRTEQRDSAMYRCASSLGSRDGTYEQYFGPGTRLTVT.

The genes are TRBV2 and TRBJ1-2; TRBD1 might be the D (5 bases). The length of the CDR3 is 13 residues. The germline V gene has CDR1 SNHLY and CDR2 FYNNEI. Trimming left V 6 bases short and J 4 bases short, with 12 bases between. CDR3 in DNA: TGTGCCAGCAGCGACAGTTTGGTCTATGGCTACACCTTC. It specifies CASSDSLVYGYTF.

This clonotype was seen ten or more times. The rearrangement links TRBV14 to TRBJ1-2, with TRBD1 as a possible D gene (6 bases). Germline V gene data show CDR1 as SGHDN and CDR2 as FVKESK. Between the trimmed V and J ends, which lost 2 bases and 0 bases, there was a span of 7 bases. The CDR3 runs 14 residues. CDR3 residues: CASSQQGSNYGYTF. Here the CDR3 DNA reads TGTGCCAGCAGCCAACAGGGGTCTAACTATGGCTACACCTTC.

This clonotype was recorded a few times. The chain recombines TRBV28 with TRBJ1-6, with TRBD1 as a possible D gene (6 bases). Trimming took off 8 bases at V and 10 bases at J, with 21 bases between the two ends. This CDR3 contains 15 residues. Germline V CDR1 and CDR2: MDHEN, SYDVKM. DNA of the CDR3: TGTGCCAGCCTTGCTGGGGGCAGGGGAGAGTCACCCCTCCACTTT. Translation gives CASLAGGRGESPLHF. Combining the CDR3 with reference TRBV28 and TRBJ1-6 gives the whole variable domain DVKVTQSSRYLVKRTGEKVFLECVQDMDHENMFWYRQDPGLGLRLIYFSYDVKMKEKGDIPEGYSVSREKKERFSLILESASTNQTSMYLCASLAGGRGESPLHFGNGTRLTVT.

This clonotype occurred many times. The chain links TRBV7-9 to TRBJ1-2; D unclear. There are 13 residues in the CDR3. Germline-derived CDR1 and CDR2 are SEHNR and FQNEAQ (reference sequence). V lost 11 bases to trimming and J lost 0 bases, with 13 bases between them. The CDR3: CASGGGSNYGYTF. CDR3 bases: TGTGCCTCGGGTGGCGGTTCTAACTATGGCTACACCTTC.

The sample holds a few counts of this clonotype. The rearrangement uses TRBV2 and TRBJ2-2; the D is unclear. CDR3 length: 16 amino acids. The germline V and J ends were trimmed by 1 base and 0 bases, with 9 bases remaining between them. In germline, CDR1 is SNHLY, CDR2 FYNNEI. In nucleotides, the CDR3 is TGTGCCAGCAGTGAAGTGAACTCCGCGAACACCGGGGAGCTGTTTTTT. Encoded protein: CASSEVNSANTGELFF.

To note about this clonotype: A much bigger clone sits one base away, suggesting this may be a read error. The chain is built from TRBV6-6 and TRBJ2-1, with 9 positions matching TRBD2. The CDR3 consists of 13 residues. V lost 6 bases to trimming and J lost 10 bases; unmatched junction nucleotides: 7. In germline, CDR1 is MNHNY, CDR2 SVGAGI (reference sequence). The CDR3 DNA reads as TGTGCCAGCAGGAGGACTAGCGCGGGGGAGCAGTTCTTC. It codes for CASRRTSAGEQFF.

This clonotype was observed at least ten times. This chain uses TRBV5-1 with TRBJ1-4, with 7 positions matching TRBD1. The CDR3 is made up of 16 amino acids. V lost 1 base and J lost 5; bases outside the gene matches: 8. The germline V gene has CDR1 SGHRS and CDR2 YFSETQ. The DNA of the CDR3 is TGCGCCAGCAGCTTGCAACCGGGACAGAGAAATGAAAAACTGTTTTTT. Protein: CASSLQPGQRNEKLFF. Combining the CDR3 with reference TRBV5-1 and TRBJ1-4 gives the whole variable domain KAGVTQTPRYLIKTRGQQVTLSCSPISGHRSVSWYQQTPGQGLQFLFEYFSETQRNKGNFPGRFSGRQFSNSRSEMNVSTLELGDSALYLCASSLQPGQRNEKLFFGSGTQLSVL.

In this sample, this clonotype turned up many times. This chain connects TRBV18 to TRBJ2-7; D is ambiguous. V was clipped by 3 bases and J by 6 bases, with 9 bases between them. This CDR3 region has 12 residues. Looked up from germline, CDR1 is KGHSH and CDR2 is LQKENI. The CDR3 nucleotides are TGTGCCAGCTCACCCCCTTCGGGCGAGCAGTACTTC. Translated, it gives CASSPPSGEQYF.

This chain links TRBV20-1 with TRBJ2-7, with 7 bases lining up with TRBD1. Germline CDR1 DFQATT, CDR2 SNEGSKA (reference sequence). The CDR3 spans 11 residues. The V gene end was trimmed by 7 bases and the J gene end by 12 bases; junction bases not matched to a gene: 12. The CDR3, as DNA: TGCAGTGTTGAGGAGTCGGACAGGCCGTACTTC. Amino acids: CSVEESDRPYF.

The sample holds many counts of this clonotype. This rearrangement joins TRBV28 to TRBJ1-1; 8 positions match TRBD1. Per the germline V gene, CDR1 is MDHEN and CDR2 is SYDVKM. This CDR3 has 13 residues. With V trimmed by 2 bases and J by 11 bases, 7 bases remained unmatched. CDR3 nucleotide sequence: TGTGCCAGCAGTTTACCGGGAAACAGGGGGGCTTTCTTT. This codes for CASSLPGNRGAFF.

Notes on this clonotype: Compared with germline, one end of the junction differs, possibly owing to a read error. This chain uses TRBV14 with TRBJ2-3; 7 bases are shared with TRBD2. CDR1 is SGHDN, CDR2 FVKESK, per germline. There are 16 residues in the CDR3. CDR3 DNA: TGTGCCAGCAGCCTCCCGGGGCTAGCGGACACAGATACGCGGTATTTT. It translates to CASSLPGLADTDTRYF.

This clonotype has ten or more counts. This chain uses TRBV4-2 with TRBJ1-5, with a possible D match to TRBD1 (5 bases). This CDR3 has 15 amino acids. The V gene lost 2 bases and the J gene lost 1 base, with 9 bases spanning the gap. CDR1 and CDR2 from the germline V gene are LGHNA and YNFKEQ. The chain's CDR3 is CASSQIGGSNQPQHF. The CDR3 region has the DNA TGTGCCAGCAGCCAAATCGGGGGAAGCAATCAGCCCCAGCATTTT.

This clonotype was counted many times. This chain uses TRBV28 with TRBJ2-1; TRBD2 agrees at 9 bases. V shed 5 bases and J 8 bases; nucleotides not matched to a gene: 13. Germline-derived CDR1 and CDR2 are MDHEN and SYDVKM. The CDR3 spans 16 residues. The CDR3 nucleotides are TGTGCCAGCAGTGGAAGGGGGACTAGCTATATCTATGAGCAGTTCTTC. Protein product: CASSGRGTSYIYEQFF. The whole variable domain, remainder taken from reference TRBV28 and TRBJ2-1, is DVKVTQSSRYLVKRTGEKVFLECVQDMDHENMFWYRQDPGLGLRLIYFSYDVKMKEKGDIPEGYSVSREKKERFSLILESASTNQTSMYLCASSGRGTSYIYEQFFGPGTRLTVL.